The entry that follows covers one T cell receptor (beta chain) sequence. In the authors' methods: By means of reference gene primer amplification, nucleated cell counts were estimated. Here immunoSEQ multiplex PCR was the method, and the copy in TCRdb shows in-frame clones only, minus some. For V, J and clone size, that table is used; D and trimming come from the DNA. Of 150,000 to 200,000 clones in the sample, around 85% were seen once. This specimen belongs to a study of blood T cell repertoires in COVID-19. About the research overall: Samples of COVID-19 (acute and convalescent) were obtained from the United States, Italy and Spain. PBMCs, B-cell-depleted T cells, or T cells were the source of the cDNA or gDNA that made up the material.

The CDR3 totals 15 residues. V was trimmed by 4 bases and J by 1 base, leaving 12 bases between them. Germline V gene lookup returns CDR1 LGHDT and CDR2 YNNKEL (reference sequence). This chain uses TRBV3-1 (or the pseudogene TRBV3-2) with TRBJ2-3, with no clear D. The sequence was obtained from a man aged 50 to 59 with active or convalescent COVID-19. Sequencing was done on a sample of peripheral blood. CDR3 protein: CASSPRVYRTDTQYF. The CDR3 DNA is TGTGCCAGCAGCCCCCGCGTTTACCGCACAGATACGCAGTATTTT.